The 4 T cell receptor beta chains below all came from one sample that was sequenced in a study of blood T cell repertoires in COVID-19. Sequencing was performed with immunoSEQ multiplex PCR; in TCRdb, only in-frame clones are kept and a portion is missing. Of more than 200,000 clones in the sample, over 75% were seen once. Input material: PBMCs or T cells enriched from blood (not recorded which). These receptors originate from a man aged 25-45 years in a cohort exposed to, infected with or recovered from COVID-19 (not recorded which).

The J gene is TRBJ1-2, the V gene TRBV7-2; 9 bases align to TRBD1. Germline CDR1 and CDR2: SGHTA and FQGNSA. There are 18 residues in the CDR3. J gave up 7 bases and V 3 bases, and 18 bases lay outside the gene matches. CDR3 amino acids: CASSFSRDRATSGGGYTF. CDR3 DNA: TGTGCCAGCAGCTTTTCCCGGGACAGGGCAACAAGTGGGGGTGGCTACACCTTC.

The gene calls are TRBV28 and TRBJ2-2, with D perhaps TRBD2 (6 bases). CDR3 size: 11 residues. Germline CDR1 and CDR2: MDHEN and SYDVKM. V was shortened by 4 bases and J by 11 bases, with 8 bases between the two germline ends. CDR3 sequence: CASSYGSELFF. CDR3 sequence (DNA): TGTGCCAGCAGTTACGGGAGCGAGCTGTTTTTT.

The chain carries TRBV6-5 and TRBJ2-7, with 9 bases fitting TRBD2. Germline CDR1 is MNHEY and CDR2 is SVGAGI. V lost 8 bases and J lost 1; bases outside the gene matches: 3. There are 13 residues in the CDR3. CDR3 sequence: CASRGRGSYEQYF. In DNA form, the CDR3 reads TGTGCCAGCCGCGGGAGGGGGTCCTACGAGCAGTACTTC.

V usage is TRBV29-1 and J usage is TRBJ1-3, with TRBD1 matching 7 bases. J lost 7 bases, V lost 6 bases, and 3 bases had no gene match. CDR1 is SQVTM and CDR2 is ANQGSEA in the germline V gene. CDR3 length: 11 amino acids. CDR3 sequence (DNA): TGCAGCGTGGTCAGGGGGAACACCATATATTTT. It yields the protein CSVVRGNTIYF. Based on the CDR3 plus reference TRBV29-1 and TRBJ1-3, the full variable domain is SAVISQKPSRDICQRGTSLTIQCQVDSQVTMMFWYRQQPGQSLTLIATANQGSEATYESGFVIDKFPISRPNLTFSTLTVSNMSPEDSSIYLCSVVRGNTIYFGEGSWLTVV.